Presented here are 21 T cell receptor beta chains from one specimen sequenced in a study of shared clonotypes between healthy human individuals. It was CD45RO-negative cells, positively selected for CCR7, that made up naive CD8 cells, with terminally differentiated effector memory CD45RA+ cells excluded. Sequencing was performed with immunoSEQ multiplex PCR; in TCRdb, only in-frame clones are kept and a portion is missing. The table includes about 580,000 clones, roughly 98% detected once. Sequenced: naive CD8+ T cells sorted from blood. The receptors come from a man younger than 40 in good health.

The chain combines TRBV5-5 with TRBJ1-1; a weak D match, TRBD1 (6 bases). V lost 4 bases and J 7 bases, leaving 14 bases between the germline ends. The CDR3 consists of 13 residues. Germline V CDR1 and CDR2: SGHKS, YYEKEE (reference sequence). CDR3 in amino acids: CASSGSSGVEAFF. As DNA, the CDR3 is TGTGCCAGCAGCGGCTCATCAGGGGTTGAAGCTTTCTTT. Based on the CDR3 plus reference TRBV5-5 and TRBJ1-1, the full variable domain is DAGVTQSPTHLIKTRGQQVTLRCSPISGHKSVSWYQQVLGQGPQFIFQYYEKEERGRGNFPDRFSARQFPNYSSELNVNALLLGDSALYLCASSGSSGVEAFFGQGTRLTVV.

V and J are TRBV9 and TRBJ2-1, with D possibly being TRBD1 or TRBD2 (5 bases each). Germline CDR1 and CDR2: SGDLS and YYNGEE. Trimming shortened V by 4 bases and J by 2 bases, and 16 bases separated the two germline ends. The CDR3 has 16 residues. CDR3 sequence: CASSTAGAFPYNEQFF. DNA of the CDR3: TGTGCCAGCAGCACGGCCGGGGCCTTCCCCTACAATGAGCAGTTCTTC.

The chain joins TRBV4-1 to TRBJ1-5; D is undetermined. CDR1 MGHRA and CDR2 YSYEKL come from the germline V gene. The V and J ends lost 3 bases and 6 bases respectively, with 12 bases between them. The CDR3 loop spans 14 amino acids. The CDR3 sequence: CASSQIAGRQPQHF. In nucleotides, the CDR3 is TGCGCCAGCAGCCAGATAGCGGGTCGTCAGCCCCAGCATTTT.

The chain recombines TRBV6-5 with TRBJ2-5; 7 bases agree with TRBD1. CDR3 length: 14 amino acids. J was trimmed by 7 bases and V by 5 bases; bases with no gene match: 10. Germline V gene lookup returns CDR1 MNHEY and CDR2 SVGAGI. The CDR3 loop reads CASSNRDSRGTQYF. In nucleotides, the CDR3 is TGTGCCAGCAGTAACCGGGACAGTCGCGGGACCCAGTACTTC.

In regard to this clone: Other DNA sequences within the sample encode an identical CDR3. Here the CDR3 DNA reads TGTGCCAGCAGTTACTCGGGAGCTGAGCAGTTCTTC. It translates to CASSYSGAEQFF. V and J are TRBV6-5 and TRBJ2-1, with a weak D call TRBD2 (5 bases). The CDR3 covers 12 residues. Germline CDR1 MNHEY, CDR2 SVGAGI. The germline V and J ends were trimmed by 0 bases and 9 bases, with 6 bases remaining between them.

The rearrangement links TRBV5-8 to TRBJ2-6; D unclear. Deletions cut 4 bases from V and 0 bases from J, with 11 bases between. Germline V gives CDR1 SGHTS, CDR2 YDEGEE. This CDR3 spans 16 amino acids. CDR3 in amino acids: CASSRGLDSGANVLTF. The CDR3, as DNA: TGTGCCAGCAGCCGAGGTCTGGACTCTGGGGCCAACGTCCTGACTTTC. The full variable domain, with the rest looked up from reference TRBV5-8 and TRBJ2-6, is EAGVTQSPTHLIKTRGQQATLRCSPISGHTSVYWYQQALGLGLQFLLWYDEGEERNRGNFPPRFSGRQFPNYSSELNVNALELEDSALYLCASSRGLDSGANVLTFGAGSRLTVL.

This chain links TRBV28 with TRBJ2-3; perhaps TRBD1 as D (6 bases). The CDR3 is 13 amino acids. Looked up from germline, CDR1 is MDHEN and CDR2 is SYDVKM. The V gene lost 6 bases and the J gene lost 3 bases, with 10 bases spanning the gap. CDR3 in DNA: TGTGCCAGCAGCCACAGGGTTACAGATACGCAGTATTTT. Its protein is CASSHRVTDTQYF.

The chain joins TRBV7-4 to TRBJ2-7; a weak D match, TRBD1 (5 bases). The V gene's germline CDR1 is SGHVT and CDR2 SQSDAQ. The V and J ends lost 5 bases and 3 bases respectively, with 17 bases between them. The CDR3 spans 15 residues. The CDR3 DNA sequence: TGTGCCAGCAGCCAGACCAGGGTTCTATTCTACGAGCAGTACTTC. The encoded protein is CASSQTRVLFYEQYF.

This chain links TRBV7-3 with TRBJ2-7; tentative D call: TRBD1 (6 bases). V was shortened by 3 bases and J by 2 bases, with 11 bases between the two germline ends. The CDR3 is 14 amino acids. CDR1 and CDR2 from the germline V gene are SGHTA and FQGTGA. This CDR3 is CASSLRGSPYEQYF. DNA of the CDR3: TGTGCCAGCAGCTTGAGGGGGAGCCCCTACGAGCAGTACTTC.

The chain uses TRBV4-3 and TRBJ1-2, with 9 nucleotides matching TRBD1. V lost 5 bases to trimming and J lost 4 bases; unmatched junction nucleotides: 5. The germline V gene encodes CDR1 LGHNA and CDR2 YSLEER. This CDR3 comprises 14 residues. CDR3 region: CASSSGTGSYGYTF. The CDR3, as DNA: TGCGCCAGCAGCTCCGGGACAGGGAGCTATGGCTACACCTTC.

As DNA, the CDR3 is TGTGCCAGCAGTTACTCCGGACAGGGGACCTACGAGCAGTACTTC. The encoded protein is CASSYSGQGTYEQYF. This chain joins TRBV6-5 and TRBJ2-7; 9 bases match TRBD1. V gave up 0 bases and J gave up 2 bases; unmatched junction bases: 2. Looked up from germline, CDR1 is MNHEY and CDR2 is SVGAGI. There are 15 residues in the CDR3.

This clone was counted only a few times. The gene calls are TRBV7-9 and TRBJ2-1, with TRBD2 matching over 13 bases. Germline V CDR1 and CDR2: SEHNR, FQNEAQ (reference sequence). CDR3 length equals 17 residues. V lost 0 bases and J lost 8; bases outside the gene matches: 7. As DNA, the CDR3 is TGTGCCAGCAGCTTAGCAGAGACTAGCGGGAGGCATCATGAGCAGTTCTTC. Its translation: CASSLAETSGRHHEQFF. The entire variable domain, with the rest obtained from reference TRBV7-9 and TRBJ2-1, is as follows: DTGVSQNPRHKITKRGQNVTFRCDPISEHNRLYWYRQTLGQGPEFLTYFQNEAQLEKSRLLSDRFSAERPKGSFSTLEIQRTEQGDSAMYLCASSLAETSGRHHEQFFGPGTRLTVL.

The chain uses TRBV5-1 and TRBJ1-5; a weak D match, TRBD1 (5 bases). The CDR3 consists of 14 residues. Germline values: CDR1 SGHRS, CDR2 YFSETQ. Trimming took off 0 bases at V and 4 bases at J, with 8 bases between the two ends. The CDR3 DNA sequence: TGCGCCAGCAGCTTGGAAGGGGCGAATCAGCCCCAGCATTTT. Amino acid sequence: CASSLEGANQPQHF.

This chain's CDR3 is CAWSHRDRSYGYTF. DNA for the CDR3: TGTGCCTGGAGTCACCGGGACCGGAGCTATGGCTACACCTTC. The rearrangement links TRBV30 to TRBJ1-2; D may be TRBD1 (5 bases). Trimming removed 2 bases from V and 4 bases from J, with 14 bases in between. Germline CDR1 reads GTSNPN; CDR2 reads SVGIG (reference sequence). The length of the CDR3 is 14 residues.

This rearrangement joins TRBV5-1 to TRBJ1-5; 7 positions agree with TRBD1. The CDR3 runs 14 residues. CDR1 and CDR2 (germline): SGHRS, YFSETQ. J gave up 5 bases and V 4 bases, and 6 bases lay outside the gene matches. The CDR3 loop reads CASSMTGTDQPQHF. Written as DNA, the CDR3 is TGCGCCAGCAGCATGACAGGGACAGATCAGCCCCAGCATTTT.

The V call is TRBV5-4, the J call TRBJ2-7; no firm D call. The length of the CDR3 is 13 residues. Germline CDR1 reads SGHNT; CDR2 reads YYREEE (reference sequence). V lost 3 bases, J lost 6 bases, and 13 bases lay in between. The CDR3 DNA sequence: TGTGCCAGCAGCTCTGGAGTCCGTCCCGAGCAGTACTTC. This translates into CASSSGVRPEQYF.

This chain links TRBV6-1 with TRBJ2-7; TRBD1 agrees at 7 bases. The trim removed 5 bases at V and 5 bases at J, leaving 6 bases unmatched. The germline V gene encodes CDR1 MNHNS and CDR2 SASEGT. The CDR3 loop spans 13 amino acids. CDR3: CASSPQGDHEQYF. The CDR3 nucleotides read TGTGCCAGCAGTCCCCAGGGGGACCACGAGCAGTACTTC.

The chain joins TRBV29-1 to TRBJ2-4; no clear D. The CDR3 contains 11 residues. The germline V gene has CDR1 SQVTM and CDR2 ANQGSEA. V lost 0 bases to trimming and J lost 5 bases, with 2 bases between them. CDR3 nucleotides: TGCAGCGTTGAAGAGCAAAACATTCAGTACTTC. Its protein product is CSVEEQNIQYF.

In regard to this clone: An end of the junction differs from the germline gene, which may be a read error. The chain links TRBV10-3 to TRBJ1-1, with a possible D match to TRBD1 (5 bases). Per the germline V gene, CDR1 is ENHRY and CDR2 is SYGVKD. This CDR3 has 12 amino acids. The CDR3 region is CAVRTTNTEAFF. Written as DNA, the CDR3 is TGTGCCGTCAGGACAACCAACACTGAAGCTTTCTTT.

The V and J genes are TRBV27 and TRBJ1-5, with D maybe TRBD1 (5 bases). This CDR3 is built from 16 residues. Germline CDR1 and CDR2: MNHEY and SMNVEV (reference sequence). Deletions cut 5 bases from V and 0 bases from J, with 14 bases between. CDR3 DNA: TGTGCCAGCAGTCCCGAAGGGGTTTATAGCAATCAGCCCCAGCATTTT. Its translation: CASSPEGVYSNQPQHF.

CDR3 sequence reads: CASRPDRGETEAFF. The CDR3 coding sequence is TGTGCCAGCAGACCTGACAGGGGGGAGACTGAAGCTTTCTTT. The gene calls are TRBV7-9 and TRBJ1-1; 9 bases match TRBD1. Germline V gives CDR1 SEHNR, CDR2 FQNEAQ (reference sequence). V lost 6 bases to trimming and J lost 5 bases; unmatched junction nucleotides: 7. The CDR3 consists of 14 residues.